This T cell receptor (beta chain) was documented in a study of control samples from healthy donors and cancer patients. CDR1 and CDR2 from the germline V gene are LNHDA and SQIVND (reference sequence). The CDR3 sequence is 17 residues long. V gave up 6 bases and J gave up 4 bases, with 22 bases separating them. Sequencing used immunoSEQ multiplex PCR; TCRdb keeps in-frame clones, though not all of them. The table shows 90,000 to 150,000 clones, with around 88% occurring only once. Sequenced material: blood. The chain links TRBV19 to TRBJ1-5; possible D gene TRBD1, 6 bases. This TCR was recovered from a man aged 40-55 years in good health. The chain's CDR3 is CASSARTASEWNQPQHF. CDR3 DNA: TGTGCCAGTAGCGCACGGACAGCCTCTGAATGGAATCAGCCCCAGCATTTT.